This is a list of T cell receptor beta chains from one sample in a study of PD-1 blockade in mismatch repair-deficient tumors. Data came from immunoSEQ multiplex PCR; TCRdb stores just in-frame clones and leaves some out. The sample carries about 100,000 clones, 82% recorded once. This specimen was peripheral blood, taken 35 to 37 weeks after starting pembrolizumab. All receptors come from an adult with mismatch repair-deficient cancer. The CDR3 runs from the conserved cysteine through the conserved F or W. D genes are given only for firm matches. Clone size appears in some rows only: once, few, many, or a class for an expanded clone.

D gene,J gene,V gene,clone size,CDR3 DNA,CDR3 protein
TRBD2,TRBJ2-7,TRBV25-1,NA,TGTGCCAGCAGTGACCCGGGACTAGCGGCCTCCTACGAGCAGTACTTC,CASSDPGLAASYEQYF
NA,TRBJ2-1,TRBV20-1,NA,TGCAGTGCTAGAAATAATGAGCAGTTCTTC,CSARNNEQFF
NA,TRBJ2-3,TRBV18,NA,TGTGCCAGCTCACCACCGTGGGGAGATACGCAGTATTTT,CASSPPWGDTQYF
NA,TRBJ2-1,TRBV19,NA,TGTGCCAGTAGTAACGGCCCCGGCAATGAGCAGTTCTTC,CASSNGPGNEQFF
NA,TRBJ2-7,TRBV6-5,NA,TGTGCCAGCAGTTTGTACGAGCAGTACTTC,CASSLYEQYF
TRBD1,TRBJ2-5,TRBV5-1,NA,TGCGCCAGCAGCTGGATTGCACAGGGGCGTGGGGAGACCCAGTACTTC,CASSWIAQGRGETQYF
TRBD2,TRBJ2-1,TRBV19,NA,TGTGCCAGTAGTATAGCGTTGGCGGGAGAAGTTGAGCAGTTCTTC,CASSIALAGEVEQFF
NA,TRBJ1-1,TRBV27,NA,TGTGCCAGCAGTTTATCGATAGGGGGCACTGAAGCTTTCTTT,CASSLSIGGTEAFF
NA,TRBJ1-2,TRBV9,NA,TGTGCCAGCAGCGTCGGGGATATGGGCGGCTACACCTTC,CASSVGDMGGYTF
NA,TRBJ1-2,TRBV6-5,NA,TGTGCCAGCTTTGGACGGAACTATGGCTACACCTTC,CASFGRNYGYTF
TRBD1,TRBJ2-4,TRBV7-3,once,TGTGCCAGCAGCACCACAGGGGGCCCCAAAAACATTCAGTACTTC,CASSTTGGPKNIQYF
NA,TRBJ2-7,TRBV14,NA,TGTGCCAGCAGCCAAATGGGGGCGGGTGCCCCGACCCCATCCTACGAGCAGTACTTC,CASSQMGAGAPTPSYEQYF
NA,TRBJ2-7,TRBV5-1,NA,TGCGCCAGCAGCTTGGAGCTTCTAGCGACTAGCTCCTACGAGCAGTACTTC,CASSLELLATSSYEQYF
NA,TRBJ2-3,TRBV29-1,NA,TGCAGCGTTGAAAGGGGGAAGGGCACAGATACGCAGTATTTT,CSVERGKGTDTQYF
NA,TRBJ1-2,TRBV27,NA,TGTGCCAGCAGTTTGGGCCTGCATACTAACTATGGCTACACCTTC,CASSLGLHTNYGYTF
NA,TRBJ2-1,TRBV14,NA,TGTGCCAGCAGCCCCTCAAAGCTACACAATGAGCAGTTCTTC,CASSPSKLHNEQFF
NA,TRBJ1-2,TRBV29-1,NA,TGCAGTGGATTTTCCCCTCCTAACTATGGCTACACCTTC,CSGFSPPNYGYTF
TRBD1,TRBJ1-2,TRBV29-1,NA,TGCAGCGATCAGACAGGGGGGGACTATGGCTACACCTTC,CSDQTGGDYGYTF
NA,TRBJ2-3,TRBV18,NA,TGTGCCAGCTCACCGGGGGACGAAACGGCCGATACGCAGTATTTT,CASSPGDETADTQYF
TRBD2,TRBJ2-7,TRBV19,NA,TGTGCCAGTAGTTCATCTCAAGGACTAGCGGGGTCATACGAGCAGTACTTC,CASSSSQGLAGSYEQYF
NA,TRBJ2-7,TRBV21-1,NA,TGTGCCAGCAGCGGGCGGACAGCAAGCTCCTACGAGCAGTACTTC,CASSGRTASSYEQYF
NA,TRBJ1-2,TRBV6-6,NA,TGTGCCAGCAGTTCTATGGGACAAGTCTATGGCTACACCTTC,CASSSMGQVYGYTF
TRBD2,TRBJ2-1,TRBV5-6,NA,TGTGCCAGCAGCTCACTAGCGGGACTAGGGCGCAATGAGCAGTTCTTC,CASSSLAGLGRNEQFF
NA,TRBJ2-1,TRBV5-1,NA,TGCGCCAGCAGCTTGGCTTGGGGGGAGGATGAGCAGTTCTTC,CASSLAWGEDEQFF
NA,TRBJ1-5,TRBV9,NA,TGTGCCAGCAGCGTCGGGGGAAGGGACGGCCAGCCCCAGCATTTT,CASSVGGRDGQPQHF
NA,TRBJ2-2,TRBV6-1,NA,TGTGCCAGCAGTGAACGGAGGGGGGCGGCCGGGGAGCTGTTTTTT,CASSERRGAAGELFF
NA,TRBJ2-2,TRBV6-5,once,TGTGCCAGCACCTTCGGGGTAGCGACCGGGGAGCTGTTTTTT,CASTFGVATGELFF
NA,TRBJ2-2,TRBV29-1,NA,TGCAGCGTTTCTATGAGCGAGGTTACCGGGGAGCTGTTTTTT,CSVSMSEVTGELFF
NA,TRBJ2-7,TRBV5-1,once,TGCGCCAGCAGTGAGGGACAAAGTGTCTACGAGCAGTACTTC,CASSEGQSVYEQYF
TRBD1,TRBJ1-2,TRBV9,NA,TGTGCCAGCAGCGCCCGGACAGGGTGGACTGGCTACACCTTC,CASSARTGWTGYTF
TRBD1,TRBJ1-3,TRBV7-9,NA,TGTGCCCATGGAGGAGAGGGGGCAAGCTCTGGAAACACCATATATTTT,CAHGGEGASSGNTIYF
NA,TRBJ2-7,TRBV27,many,TGTGCCAGCACCCCAGGGGATGGGGCGAACGAGCAGTACTTC,CASTPGDGANEQYF
TRBD1,TRBJ1-2,TRBV5-1,NA,TGCGCCAGCAGCAAGGGACAGGGGAACTATGGCTACACCTTC,CASSKGQGNYGYTF
NA,TRBJ1-1,TRBV6-1,once,TGTGCCAGCAGTGACGCCCGCGGGTTTACTGAAGCTTTCTTT,CASSDARGFTEAFF
NA,TRBJ2-5,TRBV28,NA,TGTGCCAGCAGACTCTCCATCGGGGTGGAGACCCAGTACTTC,CASRLSIGVETQYF
TRBD2,TRBJ2-7,TRBV5-5,NA,TGTGCCAGCAGCGACCTGGGACTAGCGGGAGGGCCTATAAAGGGCGAGCAGTACTTC,CASSDLGLAGGPIKGEQYF
NA,TRBJ2-2,TRBV27,once,TGTGCCACGGCGGGACGGACGAACACCGGGGAGCTGTTTTTT,CATAGRTNTGELFF
TRBD1,TRBJ2-1,TRBV18,NA,TGTGCCAGCTCACCGATGCCAGGGGGCGCCAACAATGAGCAGTTCTTC,CASSPMPGGANNEQFF
NA,TRBJ2-1,TRBV7-2,NA,TGTGCCAGCAGCTTAGTGCAGTACAATGAGCAGTTCTTC,CASSLVQYNEQFF
TRBD1,TRBJ1-6,TRBV4-2,NA,TGTGCCAGCAGCCAGAACCCCCCGGGACAGGGCTATAATTCACCCCTCCACTTT,CASSQNPPGQGYNSPLHF